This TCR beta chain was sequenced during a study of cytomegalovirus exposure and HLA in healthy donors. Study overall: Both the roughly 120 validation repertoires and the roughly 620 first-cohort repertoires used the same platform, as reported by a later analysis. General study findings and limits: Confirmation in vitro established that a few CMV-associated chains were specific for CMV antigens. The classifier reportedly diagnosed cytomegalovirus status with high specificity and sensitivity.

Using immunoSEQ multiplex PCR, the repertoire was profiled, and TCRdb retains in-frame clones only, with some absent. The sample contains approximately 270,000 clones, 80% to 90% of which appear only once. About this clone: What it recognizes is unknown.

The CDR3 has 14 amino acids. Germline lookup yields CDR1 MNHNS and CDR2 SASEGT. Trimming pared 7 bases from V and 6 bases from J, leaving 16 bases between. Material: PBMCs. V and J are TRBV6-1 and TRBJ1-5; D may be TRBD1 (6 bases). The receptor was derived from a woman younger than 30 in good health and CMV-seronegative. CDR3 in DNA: TGTGCCAGCATTATTACAGGGATGGGTCAGCCCCAGCATTTT. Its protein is CASIITGMGQPQHF.